The 12 T cell receptor beta chains reported below all come from one sample, sequenced in a study of OX40 agonist ivuxolimab in advanced cancers. The library was built by means of the immunoSEQ multiplex PCR assay. TCRdb obtained this table from immuneACCESS and retained in-frame rearrangements with V and J assigned. These tables miss some clones; where compared with another copy, unresolved V genes account for less than half of the shortfall, and the remainder is unexplained. The sample yields fewer than 45,000 clones; around three quarters were counted once. The leading ten clones occupy around a quarter of the sample. Sequenced material: CD4+ or CD8+ T cells sorted from blood, taken in a trial of the OX40 agonist ivuxolimab. The receptors shown here come from an adult with an advanced solid tumor such as melanoma, head and neck, liver or kidney cancer.

This chain uses TRBV5-1 with TRBJ1-2; tentatively, D is TRBD1 (5 bases). Per germline, CDR1 SGHRS and CDR2 YFSETQ. The CDR3 is made up of 13 amino acids. V was clipped by 6 bases and J by 2 bases, with 11 bases between them. The CDR3 nucleotides are TGCGCCAGCACCCCCGGGGACAACTATGGCTACACCTTC. This encodes CASTPGDNYGYTF.

The chain employs TRBV29-1 and TRBJ1-2; D gene uncertain. Trimming pared 1 base from V and 4 bases from J, leaving 10 bases between. This CDR3 comprises 13 residues. Per germline, CDR1 SQVTM and CDR2 ANQGSEA. The CDR3 region has the DNA TGCAGCGTTGAAGGAGGAGTGGGCTATGGCTACACCTTC. Its protein product is CSVEGGVGYGYTF.

This chain joins TRBV4-2 and TRBJ2-2; TRBD2 matches 10 bases. Germline CDR1 reads LGHNA; CDR2 reads YNFKEQ. V lost 0 bases, J lost 0 bases, and 4 bases stayed unmatched. This CDR3 is 18 amino acids long. The CDR3 coding sequence is TGTGCCAGCAGCCAAGATGTTAGCGGGGGGACGAACACCGGGGAGCTGTTTTTT. As protein: CASSQDVSGGTNTGELFF.

The chain is built from TRBV11-1 and TRBJ2-3; D uncertain. The ends were cut back, 2 bases at V and 5 bases at J, with 8 bases in the middle. The length of the CDR3 is 13 residues. Germline V gives CDR1 SGHAT, CDR2 FQDESV (reference sequence). DNA for the CDR3: TGTGCCAGCAGCTTATTAATGCAAGATACGCAGTATTTT. The encoded protein is CASSLLMQDTQYF.

The chain is built from TRBV7-9 and TRBJ1-2, with D possibly matching TRBD1 (5 bases). The germline V gene encodes CDR1 SEHNR and CDR2 FQNEAQ (reference sequence). CDR3 length: 16 residues. The ends were cut back, 4 bases at V and 3 bases at J, with 18 bases in the middle. The CDR3 loop is CASSSPDGAGHYGYTF. CDR3 DNA sequence: TGTGCCAGCAGCTCCCCCGACGGGGCAGGACACTATGGCTACACCTTC. The complete variable domain, with remaining parts taken from reference TRBV7-9 and TRBJ1-2, reads DTGVSQNPRHKITKRGQNVTFRCDPISEHNRLYWYRQTLGQGPEFLTYFQNEAQLEKSRLLSDRFSAERPKGSFSTLEIQRTEQGDSAMYLCASSSPDGAGHYGYTFGSGTRLTVV.

A few counts support this clone. The chain links TRBV2 to TRBJ1-4; the D is unclear. The CDR3 runs to 12 residues. From germline, CDR1 is SNHLY and CDR2 FYNNEI. Trimming pared 8 bases from V and 4 bases from J, leaving 8 bases between. DNA of the CDR3: TGTGCCAGCCAGGCGAGTAATGAAAAACTGTTTTTT. It is translated as CASQASNEKLFF.

V and J are TRBV19 and TRBJ1-2; D perhaps matches TRBD1 (6 bases). Germline V lookup: CDR1 LNHDA, CDR2 SQIVND (reference sequence). The length of the CDR3 is 13 residues. V was shortened by 7 bases and J by 6 bases, with 15 bases between the two germline ends. In DNA form, the CDR3 reads TGTGCCAGTACCCCTCGGGGGGCCGATGGCTACACCTTC. This encodes CASTPRGADGYTF.

This clone was observed a single time. The chain carries TRBV7-2 and TRBJ2-7, with D perhaps TRBD1 or TRBD2 (6 bases each). In germline, CDR1 is SGHTA, CDR2 FQGNSA. V lost 1 base, J lost 2 bases, and 15 bases lay in between. The CDR3 runs 16 residues. CDR3 region: CASSLGYGGPPYEQYV. For the CDR3, the DNA is TGTGCCAGCAGCTTAGGTTACGGGGGCCCCCCCTACGAGCAGTACGTC.

This chain joins TRBV18 and TRBJ1-3; 8 nucleotides match TRBD1. Unmatched junction bases numbered 6, after V lost 2 bases and J lost 0 bases. CDR3 length equals 17 residues. CDR1 is KGHSH and CDR2 is LQKENI in the germline V gene. The CDR3 spells CASSPEGTGTSGNTIYF. CDR3 in DNA: TGTGCCAGCTCACCAGAAGGGACAGGAACCTCTGGAAACACCATATATTTT.

This chain connects TRBV7-8 to TRBJ2-2; D remains ambiguous. The CDR3 has 11 amino acids. Trimming cost V 7 bases and J 6 bases, with 6 bases left between them. Germline V CDR1 and CDR2: SGHVS, FQNEAQ. CDR3 DNA sequence: TGTGCCAGCATCCGGGCCGGGGAGCTGTTTTTT. Translation: CASIRAGELFF.

A few counts support this clone. The chain carries TRBV4-2 and TRBJ2-1, with 14 bases identical to TRBD2. The CDR3 has 19 residues. Germline V gene lookup returns CDR1 LGHNA and CDR2 YNFKEQ. Trimming removed 4 bases from V and 0 bases from J; junction bases left unmatched: 8. Written as DNA, the CDR3 is TGTGCCAGCAGCCCCGGACTAGCGGGGGGCCTAGACTCCTACAATGAGCAGTTCTTC. Translation gives CASSPGLAGGLDSYNEQFF.

This chain connects TRBV11-2 to TRBJ1-5; D is unclear. V was clipped by 0 bases and J by 7 bases, with 7 bases between them. The CDR3 contains 13 residues. Germline CDR1 and CDR2: SGHAT and FQNNGV. The CDR3 protein is CASSLDLRQPQHF. CDR3 bases: TGTGCCAGCAGCTTAGATCTCCGACAGCCCCAGCATTTT.